These 5 T cell receptor beta chains share one sample of origin, sequenced in a study of monozygotic twins with inflammatory bowel disease. TCRdb reanalyzed the 5' RACE reads and collapses them to one entry per CDR3 protein, without DNA. Its clone listing holds tens of thousands of distinct CDR3 sequences. Sequences were obtained from blood. The source is a human donor with ulcerative colitis or Crohn's disease, or a healthy co-twin of an affected twin (not recorded which).

The rearrangement links TRBV7-2 to TRBJ2-7; no DNA is available, so the TRBD1 call from TCRdb remains unchecked. The CDR3 is 15 amino acids. The germline V gene encodes CDR1 SGHTA and CDR2 FQGNSA. CDR3 in amino acids: CASSPVGGRPYEQYF.

J is TRBJ2-3 and V is TRBV9; there is no DNA to check the TCRdb D call of TRBD1. Germline-derived CDR1 and CDR2 are SGDLS and YYNGEE. The CDR3 totals 15 residues. The CDR3 sequence is CASSAGWGEADTQYF.

This chain uses TRBV20-1 with TRBJ1-1; TCRdb names TRBD1, which stays unverified in the absence of DNA. This CDR3 is built from 14 residues. The germline gives CDR1 DFQATT, CDR2 SNEGSKA (reference sequence). The CDR3 region is CSARDRAENTEAFF.

This chain's CDR3 is CASRSGQGASEQFF. The rearrangement joins TRBV28 to TRBJ2-1; checking the TCRdb D call of TRBD1 is not possible without DNA. The CDR3 is 14 amino acids. Germline V CDR1 and CDR2: MDHEN, SYDVKM. The full variable domain, its missing parts supplied by reference TRBV28 and TRBJ2-1, is DVKVTQSSRYLVKRTGEKVFLECVQDMDHENMFWYRQDPGLGLRLIYFSYDVKMKEKGDIPEGYSVSREKKERFSLILESASTNQTSMYLCASRSGQGASEQFFGPGTRLTVL.

The chain couples TRBV7-2 to TRBJ1-5; TCRdb's assignment of TRBD1 cannot be checked, as there is no DNA. Germline assignment: CDR1 SGHTA and CDR2 FQGNSA. This CDR3 is built from 15 residues. The CDR3 sequence: CASSPKGSSNQPQHF.